This T cell receptor beta chain appears in the sequencing data of a study of regulatory T cells in long-lasting Graves disease. Germline V gene data show CDR1 as MNHEY and CDR2 as SVGEGT. The CDR3 has 13 amino acids. The ends lost 5 bases at V and 8 bases at J; junction bases unmatched: 5. Described time point: persistent/refractory GD, antithyroid drugs over 5 years with positive TRAb. Extracted RNA from PBMCs served as the source of the TCR library. Assembly of TCR beta libraries relied on iRepertoire HTBI primers together with Arm-PCR of CDR3 regions. MiXCR, applied by TCRdb to the multiplex PCR reads, yields one record per CDR3 protein. The repertoire has more than 650,000 distinct CDR3 sequences, around 30% of them found once; the top ten carry 40% to 55%. This clonotype was counted many times.

This rearrangement joins TRBV6-2 or TRBV6-3 to TRBJ1-2, with 10 nucleotides matching TRBD1. This clonotype was obtained from a female donor with Graves disease. This sample comprised peripheral blood mononuclear cells (PBMCs), obtained when the disease was refractory, from a patient treated with antithyroid drugs. The CDR3 sequence is CASSNDRGHGYTF. Here the CDR3 DNA reads TGTGCCAGCAGTAACGACAGGGGGCACGGCTACACCTTC.